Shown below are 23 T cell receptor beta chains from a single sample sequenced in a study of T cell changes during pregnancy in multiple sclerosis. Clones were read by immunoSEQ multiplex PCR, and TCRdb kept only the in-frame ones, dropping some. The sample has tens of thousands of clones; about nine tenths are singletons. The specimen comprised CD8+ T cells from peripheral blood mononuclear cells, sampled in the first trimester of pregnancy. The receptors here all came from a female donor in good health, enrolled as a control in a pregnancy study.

This chain's CDR3 is CASSQGTGVYTNTGELFF. CDR3 DNA: TGCGCCAGCAGCCAAGGTACAGGGGTGTATACGAACACCGGGGAGCTGTTTTTT. The chain couples TRBV4-3 to TRBJ2-2, with TRBD1 identical over 7 bases. Germline loops: CDR1 LGHNA, CDR2 YSLEER. V shed 1 base, J shed 0 bases, and the junction held 8 bases outside the gene matches. The CDR3 loop spans 18 amino acids.

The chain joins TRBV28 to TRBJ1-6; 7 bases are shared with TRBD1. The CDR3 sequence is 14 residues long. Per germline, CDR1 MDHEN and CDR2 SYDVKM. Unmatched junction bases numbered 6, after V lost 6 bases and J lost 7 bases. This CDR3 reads CASSPPGQNSPLHF. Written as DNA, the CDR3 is TGTGCCAGCAGCCCCCCGGGACAGAATTCACCCCTCCACTTT.

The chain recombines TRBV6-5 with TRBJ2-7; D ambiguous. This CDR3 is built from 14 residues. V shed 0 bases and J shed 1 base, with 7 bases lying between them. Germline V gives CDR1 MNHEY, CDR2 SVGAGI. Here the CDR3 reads CASSYSGSSYEQYF. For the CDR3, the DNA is TGTGCCAGCAGTTACTCGGGCAGTTCCTACGAGCAGTACTTC.

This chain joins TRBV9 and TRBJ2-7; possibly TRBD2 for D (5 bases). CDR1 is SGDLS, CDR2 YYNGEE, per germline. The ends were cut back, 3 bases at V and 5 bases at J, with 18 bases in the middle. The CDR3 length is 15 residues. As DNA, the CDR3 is TGTGCCAGCAGCGGGCCTAACGGGATGGACGACGAGCAGTACTTC. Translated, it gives CASSGPNGMDDEQYF.

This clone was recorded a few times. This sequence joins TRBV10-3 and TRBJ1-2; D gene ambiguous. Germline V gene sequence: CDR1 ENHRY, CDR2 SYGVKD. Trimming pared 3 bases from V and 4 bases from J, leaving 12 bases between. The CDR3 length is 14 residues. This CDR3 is CAISEVAEVYGYTF. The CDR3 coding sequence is TGTGCCATCAGTGAAGTGGCGGAAGTCTATGGCTACACCTTC.

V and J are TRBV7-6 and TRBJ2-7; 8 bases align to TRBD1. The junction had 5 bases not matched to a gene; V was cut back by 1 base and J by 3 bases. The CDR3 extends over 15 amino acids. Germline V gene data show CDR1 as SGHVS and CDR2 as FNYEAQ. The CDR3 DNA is TGTGCCAGCAGCTTAGAGGCAGGGGGCCTCTACGAGCAGTACTTC. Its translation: CASSLEAGGLYEQYF.

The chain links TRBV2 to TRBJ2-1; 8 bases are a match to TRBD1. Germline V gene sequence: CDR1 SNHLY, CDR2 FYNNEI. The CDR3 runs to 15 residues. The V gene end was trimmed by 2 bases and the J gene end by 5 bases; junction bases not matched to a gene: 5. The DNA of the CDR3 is TGTGCCAGCAGTGAACTGACAGGGGTTAACAATGAGCAGTTCTTC. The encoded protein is CASSELTGVNNEQFF.

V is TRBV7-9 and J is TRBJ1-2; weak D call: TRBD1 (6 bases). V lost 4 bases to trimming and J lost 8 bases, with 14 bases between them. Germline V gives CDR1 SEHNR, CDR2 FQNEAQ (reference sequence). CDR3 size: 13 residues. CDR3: CASSSTGMGGYTF. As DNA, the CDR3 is TGTGCCAGCAGCTCGACAGGAATGGGGGGCTACACCTTC.

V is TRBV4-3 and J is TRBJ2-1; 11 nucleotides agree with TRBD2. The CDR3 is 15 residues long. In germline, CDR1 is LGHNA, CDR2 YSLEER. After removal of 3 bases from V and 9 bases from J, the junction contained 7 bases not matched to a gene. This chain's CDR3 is CASSHRLAGSGEQFF. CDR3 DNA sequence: TGCGCCAGCAGCCATAGACTAGCGGGAAGCGGTGAGCAGTTCTTC.

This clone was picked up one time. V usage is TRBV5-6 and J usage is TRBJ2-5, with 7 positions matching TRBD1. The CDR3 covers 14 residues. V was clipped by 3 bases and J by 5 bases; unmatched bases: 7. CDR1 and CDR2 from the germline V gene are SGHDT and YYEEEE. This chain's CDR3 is CASSYVGRGETQYF. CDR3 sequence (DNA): TGTGCCAGCAGCTATGTGGGCAGGGGGGAGACCCAGTACTTC.

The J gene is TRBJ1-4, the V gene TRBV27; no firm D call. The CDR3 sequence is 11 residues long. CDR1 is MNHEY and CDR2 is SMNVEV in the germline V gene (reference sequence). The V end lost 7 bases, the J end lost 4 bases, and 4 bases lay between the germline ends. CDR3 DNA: TGTGCCAGCAACTTTAATGAAAAACTGTTTTTT. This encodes CASNFNEKLFF.

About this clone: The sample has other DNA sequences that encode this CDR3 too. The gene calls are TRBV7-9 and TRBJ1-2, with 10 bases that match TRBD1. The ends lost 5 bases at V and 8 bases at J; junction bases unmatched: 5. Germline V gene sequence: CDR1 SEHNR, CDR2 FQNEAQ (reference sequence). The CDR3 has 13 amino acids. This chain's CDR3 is CASSLGTGEGYTF. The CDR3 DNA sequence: TGTGCCAGCAGCCTAGGGACAGGGGAGGGCTACACCTTC.

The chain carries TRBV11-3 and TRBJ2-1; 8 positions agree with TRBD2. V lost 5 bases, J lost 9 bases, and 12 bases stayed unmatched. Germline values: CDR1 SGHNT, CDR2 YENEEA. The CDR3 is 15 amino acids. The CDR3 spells CASSIMSGGDGEQFF. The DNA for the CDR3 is TGTGCCAGCAGCATCATGTCCGGGGGGGATGGTGAGCAGTTCTTC.

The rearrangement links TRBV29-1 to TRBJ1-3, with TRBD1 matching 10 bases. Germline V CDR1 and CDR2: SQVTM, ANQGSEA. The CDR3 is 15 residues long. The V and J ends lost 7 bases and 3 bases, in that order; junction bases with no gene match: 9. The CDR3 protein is CSATSGTGVGNTIYF. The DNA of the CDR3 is TGCAGCGCCACCTCCGGGACAGGGGTTGGAAACACCATATATTTT.

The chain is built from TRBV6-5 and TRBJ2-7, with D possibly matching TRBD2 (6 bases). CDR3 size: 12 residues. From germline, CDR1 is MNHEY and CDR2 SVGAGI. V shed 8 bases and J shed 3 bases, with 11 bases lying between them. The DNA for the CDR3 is TGTGCCAGCTTCGGGGGTCTCTACGAGCAGTACTTC. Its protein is CASFGGLYEQYF.

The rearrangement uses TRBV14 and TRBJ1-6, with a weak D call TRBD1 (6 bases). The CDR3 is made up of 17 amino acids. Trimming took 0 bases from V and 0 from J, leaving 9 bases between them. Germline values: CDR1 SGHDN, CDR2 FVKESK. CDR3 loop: CASSQDRGPSYNSPLHF. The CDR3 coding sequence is TGTGCCAGCAGCCAAGACAGGGGCCCCTCCTATAATTCACCCCTCCACTTT.

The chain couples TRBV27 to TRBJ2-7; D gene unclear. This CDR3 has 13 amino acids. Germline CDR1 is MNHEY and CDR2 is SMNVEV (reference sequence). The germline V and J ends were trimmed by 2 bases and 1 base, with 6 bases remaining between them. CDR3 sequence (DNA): TGTGCCAGCAGTTTAACAGTTTCCTACGAGCAGTACTTC. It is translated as CASSLTVSYEQYF.

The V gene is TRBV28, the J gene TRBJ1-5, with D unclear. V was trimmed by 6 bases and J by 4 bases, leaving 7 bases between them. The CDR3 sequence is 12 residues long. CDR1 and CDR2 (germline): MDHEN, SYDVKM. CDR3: CASRAANQPQHF. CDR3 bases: TGTGCCAGCAGGGCGGCTAATCAGCCCCAGCATTTT.

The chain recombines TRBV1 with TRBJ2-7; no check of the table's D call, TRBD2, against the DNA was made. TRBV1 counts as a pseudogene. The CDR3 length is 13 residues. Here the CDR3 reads CTSAPGLAYEQYF. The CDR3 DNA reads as TGCACCAGCGCCCCGGGACTAGCTTACGAGCAGTACTTC.

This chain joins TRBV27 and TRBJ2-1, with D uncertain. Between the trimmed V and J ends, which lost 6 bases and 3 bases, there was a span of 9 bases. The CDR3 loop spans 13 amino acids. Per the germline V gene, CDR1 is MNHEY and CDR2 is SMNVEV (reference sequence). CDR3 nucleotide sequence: TGTGCCAGCAGCCGAAACTTCTACAATGAGCAGTTCTTC. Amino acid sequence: CASSRNFYNEQFF.

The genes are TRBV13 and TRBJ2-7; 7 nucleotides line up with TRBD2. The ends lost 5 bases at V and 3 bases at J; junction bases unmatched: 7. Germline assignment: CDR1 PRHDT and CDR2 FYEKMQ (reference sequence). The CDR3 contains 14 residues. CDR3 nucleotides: TGTGCCAGCAGCAGAACTAGCGTGGGCTACGAGCAGTACTTC. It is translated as CASSRTSVGYEQYF.

DNA for the CDR3: TGCGCCAGCAGCCAATTCTCCGATGGCTACACCTTC. It yields the protein CASSQFSDGYTF. The chain recombines TRBV4-1 with TRBJ1-2; D is unresolved. CDR3 size: 12 residues. The germline V and J ends were trimmed by 2 bases and 6 bases, with 7 bases remaining between them. Germline-derived CDR1 and CDR2 are MGHRA and YSYEKL.

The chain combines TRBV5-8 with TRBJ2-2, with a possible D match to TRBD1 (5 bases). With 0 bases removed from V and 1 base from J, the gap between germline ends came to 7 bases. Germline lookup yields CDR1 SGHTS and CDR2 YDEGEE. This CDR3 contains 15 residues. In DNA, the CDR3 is TGTGCCAGCAGCTTGGCCCAGGGGAACACCGGGGAGCTGTTTTTT. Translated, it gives CASSLAQGNTGELFF. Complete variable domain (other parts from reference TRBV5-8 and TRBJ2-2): EAGVTQSPTHLIKTRGQQATLRCSPISGHTSVYWYQQALGLGLQFLLWYDEGEERNRGNFPPRFSGRQFPNYSSELNVNALELEDSALYLCASSLAQGNTGELFFGEGSRLTVL.